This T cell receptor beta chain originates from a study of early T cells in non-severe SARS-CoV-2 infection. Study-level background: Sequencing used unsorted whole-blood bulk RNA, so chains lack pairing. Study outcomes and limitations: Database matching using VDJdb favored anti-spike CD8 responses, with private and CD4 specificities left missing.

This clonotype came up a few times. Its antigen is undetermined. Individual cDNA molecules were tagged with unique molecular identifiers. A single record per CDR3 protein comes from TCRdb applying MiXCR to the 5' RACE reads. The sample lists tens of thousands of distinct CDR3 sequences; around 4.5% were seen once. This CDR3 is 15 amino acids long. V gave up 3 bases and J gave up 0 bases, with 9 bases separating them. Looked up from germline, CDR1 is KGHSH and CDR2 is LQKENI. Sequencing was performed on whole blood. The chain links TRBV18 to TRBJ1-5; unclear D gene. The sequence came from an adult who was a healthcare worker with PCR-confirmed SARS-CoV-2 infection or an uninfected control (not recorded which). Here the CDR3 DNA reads TGTGCCAGCTCACCCGGCTCCCGTAGCAATCAGCCCCAGCATTTT. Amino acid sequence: CASSPGSRSNQPQHF. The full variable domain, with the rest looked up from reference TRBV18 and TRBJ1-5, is NAGVMQNPRHLVRRRGQEARLRCSPMKGHSHVYWYRQLPEEGLKFMVYLQKENIIDESGMPKERFSAEFPKEGPSILRIQQVVRGDSAAYFCASSPGSRSNQPQHFGDGTRLSIL.